Here is one TCR beta chain with its context. Its antigen remains unknown. This sample was included in a study of CD8 T cells in ankylosing spondylitis. Regarding the study as a whole: Some motif variants were previously reported in reactive arthritis synovial fluid and blood. Ankylosing spondylitis blood seemed to carry a telltale TCR beta motif made of eight or nine highly homologous variants.

The V gene end was trimmed by 3 bases and the J gene end by 5 bases; junction bases not matched to a gene: 5. The CDR3 consists of 14 residues. Germline V gene data show CDR1 as ENHRY and CDR2 as SYGVKD. One entry per CDR3 protein results from TCRdb running MiXCR on the 5' RACE reads. This sample has 380,000 or so distinct CDR3 sequences, with around 20% found just once. The receptor's source is a male donor with ankylosing spondylitis or in good health (not recorded which). The sequenced sample consisted of blood, either unsorted or a sorted T cell fraction (not recorded which). The chain recombines TRBV10-3 with TRBJ2-7, with TRBD1 matching over 9 bases. The CDR3 loop reads CAISDWDRDNEQYF. For the CDR3, the DNA is TGTGCCATCAGTGACTGGGACAGGGATAACGAGCAGTACTTC.